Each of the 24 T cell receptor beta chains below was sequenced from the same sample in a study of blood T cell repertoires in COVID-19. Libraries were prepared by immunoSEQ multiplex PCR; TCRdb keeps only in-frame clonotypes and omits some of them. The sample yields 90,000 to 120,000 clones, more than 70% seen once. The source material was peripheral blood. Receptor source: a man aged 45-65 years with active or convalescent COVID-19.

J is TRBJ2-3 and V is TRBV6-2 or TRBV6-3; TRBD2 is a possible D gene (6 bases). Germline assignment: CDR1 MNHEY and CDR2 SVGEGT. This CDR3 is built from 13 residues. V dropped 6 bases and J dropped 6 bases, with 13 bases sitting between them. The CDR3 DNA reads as TGTGCCAGCAGCGGAGGGCCGCGGGATACGCAGTATTTT. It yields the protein CASSGGPRDTQYF.

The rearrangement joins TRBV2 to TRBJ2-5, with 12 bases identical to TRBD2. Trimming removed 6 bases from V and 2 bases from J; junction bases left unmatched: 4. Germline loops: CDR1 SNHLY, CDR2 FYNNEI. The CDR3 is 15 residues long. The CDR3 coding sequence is TGTGCCAGCAGGAGACTAGCGGGAGTACAAGAGACCCAGTACTTC. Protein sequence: CASRRLAGVQETQYF. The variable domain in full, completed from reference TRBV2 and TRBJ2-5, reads EPEVTQTPSHQVTQMGQEVILRCVPISNHLYFYWYRQILGQKVEFLVSFYNNEISEKSEIFDDQFSVERPDGSNFTLKIRSTKLEDSAMYFCASRRLAGVQETQYFGPGTRLLVL.

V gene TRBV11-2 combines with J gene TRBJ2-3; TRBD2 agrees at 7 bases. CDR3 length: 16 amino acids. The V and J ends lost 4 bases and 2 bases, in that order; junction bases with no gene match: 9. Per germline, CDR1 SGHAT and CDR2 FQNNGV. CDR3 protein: CASSSLASGTTDTQYF. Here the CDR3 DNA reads TGTGCCAGCAGCTCCCTTGCTAGCGGAACCACAGATACGCAGTATTTT.

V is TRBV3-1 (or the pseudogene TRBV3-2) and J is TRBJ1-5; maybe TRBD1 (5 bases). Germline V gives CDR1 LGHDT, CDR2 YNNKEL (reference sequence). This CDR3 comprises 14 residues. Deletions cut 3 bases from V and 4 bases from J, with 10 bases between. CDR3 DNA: TGTGCCAGCAGCCATGGGGGGGGGAATCAGCCCCAGCATTTT. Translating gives CASSHGGGNQPQHF.

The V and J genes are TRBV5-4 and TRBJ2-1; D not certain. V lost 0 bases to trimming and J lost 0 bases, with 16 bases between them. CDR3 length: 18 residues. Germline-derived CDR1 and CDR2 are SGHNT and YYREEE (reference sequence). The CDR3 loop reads CASSLEVGGSSSYNEQFF. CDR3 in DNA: TGTGCCAGCAGCTTGGAAGTTGGTGGTTCGAGCTCCTACAATGAGCAGTTCTTC.

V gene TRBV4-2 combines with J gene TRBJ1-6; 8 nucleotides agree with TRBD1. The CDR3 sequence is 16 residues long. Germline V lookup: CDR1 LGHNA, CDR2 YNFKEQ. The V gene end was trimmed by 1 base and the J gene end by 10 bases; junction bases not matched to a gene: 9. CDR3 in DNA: TGTGCCAGCAGCCAAGCCCAGTCGGACAGGGAGTCACCCCTCCACTTT. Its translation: CASSQAQSDRESPLHF.

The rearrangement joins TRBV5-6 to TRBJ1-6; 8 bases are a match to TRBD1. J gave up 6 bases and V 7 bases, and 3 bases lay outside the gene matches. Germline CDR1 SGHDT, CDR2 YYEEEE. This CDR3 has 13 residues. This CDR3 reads CASSDRANSPLHF. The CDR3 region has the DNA TGTGCCAGCTCGGACAGGGCTAATTCACCCCTCCACTTT.

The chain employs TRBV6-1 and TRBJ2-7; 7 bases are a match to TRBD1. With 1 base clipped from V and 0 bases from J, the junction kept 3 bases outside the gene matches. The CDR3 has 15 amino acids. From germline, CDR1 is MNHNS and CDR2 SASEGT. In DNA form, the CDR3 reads TGTGCCAGCAGTGAAGATACAGGGGCCTCCTACGAGCAGTACTTC. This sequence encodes CASSEDTGASYEQYF.

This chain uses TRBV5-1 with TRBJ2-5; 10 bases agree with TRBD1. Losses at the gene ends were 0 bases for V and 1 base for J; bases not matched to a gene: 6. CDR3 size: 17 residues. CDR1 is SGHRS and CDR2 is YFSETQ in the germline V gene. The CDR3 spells CASSLAWRTGGQETQYF. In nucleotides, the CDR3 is TGCGCCAGCAGCTTGGCTTGGCGGACAGGGGGCCAAGAGACCCAGTACTTC.

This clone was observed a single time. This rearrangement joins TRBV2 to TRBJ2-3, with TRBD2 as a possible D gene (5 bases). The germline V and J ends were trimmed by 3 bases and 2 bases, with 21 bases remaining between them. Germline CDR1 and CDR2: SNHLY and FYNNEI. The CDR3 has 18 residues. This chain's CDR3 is CASSDLGGSPTSTDTQYF. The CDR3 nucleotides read TGTGCCAGCAGTGATTTAGGAGGAAGCCCAACCTCCACAGATACGCAGTATTTT.

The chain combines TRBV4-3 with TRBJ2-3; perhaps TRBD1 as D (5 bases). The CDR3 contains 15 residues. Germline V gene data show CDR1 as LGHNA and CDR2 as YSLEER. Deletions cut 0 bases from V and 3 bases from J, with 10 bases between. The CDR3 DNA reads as TGCGCCAGCAGCCAAGATAGGTCAGGGACAGATACGCAGTATTTT. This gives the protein CASSQDRSGTDTQYF.

CDR3 sequence: CASSTRQGQPQHF. CDR3 nucleotides: TGTGCCAGCAGTACCCGACAGGGACAGCCCCAGCATTTT. The rearrangement links TRBV6-6 to TRBJ1-5; 7 nucleotides match TRBD1. The J segment lost 7 bases and the V segment lost 5 bases, leaving 5 bases of the junction unmatched. The germline CDR1 and CDR2 sequences are MNHNY and SVGAGI (reference sequence). This CDR3 contains 13 residues.

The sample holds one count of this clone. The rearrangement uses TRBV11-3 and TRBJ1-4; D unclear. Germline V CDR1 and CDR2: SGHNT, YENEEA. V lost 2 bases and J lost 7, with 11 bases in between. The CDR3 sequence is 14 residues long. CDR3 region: CASSLISRTEKLFF. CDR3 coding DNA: TGTGCCAGCAGCTTAATTTCTAGAACTGAAAAACTGTTTTTT.

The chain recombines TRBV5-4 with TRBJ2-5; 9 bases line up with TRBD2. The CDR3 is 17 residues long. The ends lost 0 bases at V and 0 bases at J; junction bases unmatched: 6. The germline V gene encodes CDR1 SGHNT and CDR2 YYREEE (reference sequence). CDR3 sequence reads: CASSLGSSGMYQETQYF. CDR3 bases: TGTGCCAGCAGCTTGGGGTCTAGCGGGATGTACCAAGAGACCCAGTACTTC.

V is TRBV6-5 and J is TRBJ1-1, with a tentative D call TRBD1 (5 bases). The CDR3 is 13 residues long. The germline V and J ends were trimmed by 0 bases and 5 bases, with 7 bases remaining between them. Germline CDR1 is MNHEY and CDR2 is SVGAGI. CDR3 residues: CASSYSKGTEAFF. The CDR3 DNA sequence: TGTGCCAGCAGTTACTCAAAGGGGACTGAAGCTTTCTTT.

CDR3: CASSFTGTDTQYF. The CDR3 DNA reads TGTGCCAGCAGCTTTACCGGGACAGATACGCAGTATTTT. The chain is built from TRBV7-2 and TRBJ2-3, with D unresolved. Germline V gene lookup returns CDR1 SGHTA and CDR2 FQGNSA. There are 13 residues in the CDR3. V lost 3 bases and J 3 bases, leaving 7 bases between the germline ends.

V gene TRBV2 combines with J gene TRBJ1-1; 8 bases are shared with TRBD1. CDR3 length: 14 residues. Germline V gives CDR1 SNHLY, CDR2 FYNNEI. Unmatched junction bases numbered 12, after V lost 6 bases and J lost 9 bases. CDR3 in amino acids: CASRSRGTGVKAFF. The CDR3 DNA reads TGTGCCAGCAGATCCAGAGGGACAGGAGTAAAAGCTTTCTTT.

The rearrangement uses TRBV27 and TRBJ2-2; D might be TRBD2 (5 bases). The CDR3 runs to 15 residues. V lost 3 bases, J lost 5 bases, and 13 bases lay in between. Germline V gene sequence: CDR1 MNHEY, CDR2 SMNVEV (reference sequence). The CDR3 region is CASSFLGVRTGELFF. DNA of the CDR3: TGTGCCAGCAGTTTTCTGGGAGTCAGAACCGGGGAGCTGTTTTTT.

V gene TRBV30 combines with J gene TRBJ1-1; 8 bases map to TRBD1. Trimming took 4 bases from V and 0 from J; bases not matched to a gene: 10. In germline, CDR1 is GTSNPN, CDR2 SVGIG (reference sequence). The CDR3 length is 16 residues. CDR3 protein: CAWTDRVRVMNTEAFF. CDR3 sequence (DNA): TGTGCCTGGACGGACAGGGTTAGGGTGATGAACACTGAAGCTTTCTTT.

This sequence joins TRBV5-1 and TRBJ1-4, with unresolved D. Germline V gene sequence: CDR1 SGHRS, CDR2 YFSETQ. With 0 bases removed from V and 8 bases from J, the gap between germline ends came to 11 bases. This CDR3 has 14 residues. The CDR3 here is CASSLGLVSEKLFF. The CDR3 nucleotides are TGCGCCAGCAGCTTGGGCCTAGTTAGCGAAAAACTGTTTTTT.

DNA of the CDR3: TGTGCCAGCTACGTTCTCTGGGCGGGAGGCGCGAACACCGGGGAGCTGTTTTTT. As protein: CASYVLWAGGANTGELFF. The chain couples TRBV2 to TRBJ2-2; 8 nucleotides align to TRBD2. The trim removed 8 bases at V and 0 bases at J, leaving 14 bases unmatched. The CDR3 consists of 18 residues. The germline CDR1 and CDR2 sequences are SNHLY and FYNNEI.

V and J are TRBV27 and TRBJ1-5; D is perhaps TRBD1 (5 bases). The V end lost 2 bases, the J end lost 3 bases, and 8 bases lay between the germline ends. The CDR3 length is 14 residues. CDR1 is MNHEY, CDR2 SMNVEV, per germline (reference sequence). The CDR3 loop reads CASSLSRANQPQHF. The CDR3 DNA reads TGTGCCAGCAGTTTAAGCAGGGCCAATCAGCCCCAGCATTTT.

The CDR3: CASSLGLGAGEQYF. The CDR3, as DNA: TGTGCCAGCAGCTTGGGTTTGGGCGCGGGGGAGCAGTACTTC. This rearrangement joins TRBV5-6 to TRBJ2-7; D is perhaps TRBD2 (6 bases). The CDR3 length is 14 residues. In germline, CDR1 is SGHDT, CDR2 YYEEEE. Trimming cost V 0 bases and J 7 bases, with 14 bases left between them.

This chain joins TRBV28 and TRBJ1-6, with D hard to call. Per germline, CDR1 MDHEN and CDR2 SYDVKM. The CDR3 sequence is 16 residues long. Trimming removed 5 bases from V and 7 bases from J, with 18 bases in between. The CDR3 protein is CASSPTGVGQNSPLHF. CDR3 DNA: TGTGCCAGCAGTCCCACCGGGGTGGGCCAGAATTCACCCCTCCACTTT.